This TCR beta chain was identified in a study of T-cell reconstitution after alpha-beta-depleted transplantation in children. The V gene's germline CDR1 is MDHEN and CDR2 SYDVKM. The CDR3 runs 14 residues. The J segment lost 8 bases and the V segment lost 5 bases, leaving 9 bases of the junction unmatched. TCRbeta library construction was performed incorporating unique molecular identifiers. TCRdb used MiXCR to reprocess the PCR reads, holding one entry per CDR3 protein. In the table there are a few hundred thousand distinct CDR3 sequences, roughly 15% of which are singletons. The J gene is TRBJ1-1, the V gene TRBV28; 9 nucleotides agree with TRBD1. This TCR was recovered from a human donor who donated a stem cell graft to a child with Fanconi anemia. Here the sequenced sample was PBMCs, taken from the stem cell graft. The CDR3 region is CASSGTGLLWEAFF. CDR3 DNA sequence: TGTGCCAGCAGTGGGACAGGGCTCCTTTGGGAAGCTTTCTTT. Full variable domain (rest looked up from reference TRBV28 and TRBJ1-1): DVKVTQSSRYLVKRTGEKVFLECVQDMDHENMFWYRQDPGLGLRLIYFSYDVKMKEKGDIPEGYSVSREKKERFSLILESASTNQTSMYLCASSGTGLLWEAFFGQGTRLTVV.